This T cell receptor (beta chain) was profiled in a study of blood T cells in healthy people across ages. General study findings and limits: As naive T cell percentage varied, TCR beta diversity correlated strongly with it.

The second PCR ran about 6 to 12 cycles with a sample-barcoded 5' primer and J-beta primers. Sequencing yielded, for each sample, at least 2.5 million paired-end reads carrying CDR3. TCRdb independently ran MiXCR on the 5' RACE reads; one entry per CDR3 protein. This table holds more than 650,000 distinct CDR3 sequences, about 53% found once. This clonotype was seen repeatedly, ten times or more. Its antigen is not identified. The CDR3 is 17 residues long. V shed 4 bases, J shed 2 bases, and the junction held 7 bases outside the gene matches. CDR1 and CDR2 (germline): LGHDT, YNNKEL (reference sequence). Donors gave around 9.3 milliliters of peripheral blood apiece. Each sample provided at least 5 micrograms of extracted total RNA.

The specimen sequenced was blood. The TCR sequence derives from an older man in good health. The chain uses TRBV3-1 and TRBJ2-1, with 11 bases lining up with TRBD2. The CDR3 is CASSPQGTSGPYNEQFF. The CDR3 DNA reads as TGTGCCAGCAGCCCCCAAGGGACTAGCGGCCCCTACAATGAGCAGTTCTTC.